This section outlines one T cell receptor (beta chain) sequence together with its context. Its antigen specificity is not known. The record has no base qualities; no much larger clone is one base away. The data were obtained in a study of Ad26.COV2.S vaccination and SARS-CoV-2 variants (dated by TCRdb to the early 2020s). Study-wide context: Donors in the vaccine arm were drawn from COV1001, a phase I-IIa trial of Ad26.COV2.S in healthy adults that was multicentre, randomized, double-blind and placebo-controlled. Ad26.COV2.S was administered intramuscularly at 5 x 10^10 or 1 x 10^11 viral particles, either as a single shot or as two shots given 56 days apart. TCRbeta repertoire sequencing was used to assess the specificity and breadth of SARS-CoV-2-reactive T cell receptors after Ad26.COV2.S vaccination. The TCR-sequenced set comprised about 32 samples: around 20 Ad26.COV2.S vaccine recipients, 5 placebo recipients and 8 SARS-CoV-2 convalescent individuals. Trial participants were randomized into five groups of five, in which low-dose or high-dose Ad26.COV2.S was given once or twice, or placebo was given on both occasions. Blinding of investigators to trial group allocation was maintained during experiments and outcome assessment.

The label giving this sample's treatment or condition can be read as: some 20 received Ad26.COV2.S at low or high dose, single or two shots; 5 received placebo; per-sample allocation not given. For vaccine and placebo recipients, the sequenced repertoires came from samples collected on day 63 after the first injection. Between 29 July and 7 August 2020, Cohort 1b enrolled about two dozen adults aged 18-55 years at one site in Boston, USA. Ad26.COV2.S consisted of a replication-incompetent adenovirus type 26 vector by which a prefusion-stabilized SARS-CoV-2 spike protein from the original Wuhan strain was expressed. Study-level results and caveats: Comparable non-spike TCR breadth was observed between vaccine and placebo recipients, consistent with only spike being contained in the vaccine. The study was not powered for comparison of responses between vaccine doses or regimens. Spike-specific TCR breadth was higher in Ad26.COV2.S recipients than in placebo recipients (P = 0.0014). Substantial breadth of spike-specific CD8+ and CD4+ T cell responses was reported after vaccination. It was noted by the authors that total T cell responses may have been underestimated by the TCR breadth and depth analyses.

The immunoSEQ Assay was used to sequence TCRbeta CDR3 regions. After extraction, genomic DNA underwent amplification by bias-controlled multiplex PCR, followed by high-throughput sequencing. For the original study's pipeline: Collapsing and filtering of sequences were performed to quantify the absolute abundance of each unique TCRbeta CDR3 region. T cell fraction was estimated by normalizing TCRbeta template counts to usable DNA, with usable DNA measured through amplification of reference genes found in all nucleated cells. Repertoire TCRs were annotated as SARS-CoV-2-specific when V gene, CDR3 amino acid sequence and J gene were exactly matched to a known reactive TCR set. The reference SARS-CoV-2 TCR set was derived from MIRA and filtered for enrichment in COVID-19-positive ImmuneCODE repertoires, a step that removed public or cross-reactive TCRs. Using the MIRA antigens, annotated TCRs were further analysed by specific ORF or by position within an ORF. Depth was the summed frequency of annotated unique rearrangements, while breadth was defined as annotated unique rearrangements over total unique productive rearrangements. Two-sided Wilcoxon rank-sum tests were used to compare TCR breadth between groups. The clones in this table, taken by TCRdb from immuneACCESS, are in-frame only. Not every clone is retained; where verified, under half of the shortfall comes from an unresolved V gene, and the cause of the rest is unknown. The DNA gave D and trimming, while V, J and clone size come from that table. The sample table contains about 450,000 clones; only one count was recorded for roughly 87% of them. Just over 2.5% of the sample is taken by the ten largest.

The sequence derives from a person between 18 and 65 years old who received the Ad26.COV2.S COVID-19 vaccine or a placebo. Here the sequenced sample was peripheral blood, taken in a trial of Ad26.COV2.S vaccine versus placebo.

CDR3 protein: CASSRTSGDTDTQYF. At the DNA level, the sequence is TGTGCCAGCAGCCGGACTAGCGGGGACACAGATACGCAGTATTTT. This chain joins TRBV6-4 to TRBJ2-3, with 12 bases matching TRBD2. From the cysteine through the phenylalanine, the CDR3 covers 15 amino acids. The DNA shown is the 45-base CDR3, in frame from base 1. V is trimmed back by 6 bases and J by 2 bases, and the junction contains 3 bases that no gene match accounts for. For CDR1 and CDR2, the germline V gene lists MRHNA and SNTAGT.